The next 31 T cell receptor beta chains were all read from a single sample in a study of CD8 T cells in Susac syndrome. An input of roughly 0.5 to 1 ug of RNA was subjected to reverse transcription using random hexamers. TCRdb passed the immunoSEQ multiplex PCR reads through MiXCR, listing each CDR3 protein once. The sample lists about 160,000 distinct CDR3 sequences, 95% to 96% occurring once. Input material: CD4+ T cells from PBMCs. The origin of the receptors is a human donor with Susac syndrome.

The chain couples TRBV6-5 to TRBJ2-3; no definite D call. Deletions cut 1 base from V and 4 bases from J, with 6 bases between. Germline V gene sequence: CDR1 MNHEY, CDR2 SVGAGI. The CDR3 runs to 13 residues. CDR3 loop: CASSYWRSDTQYF. The CDR3 DNA reads TGTGCCAGCAGTTACTGGAGATCAGATACGCAGTATTTT.

The chain recombines TRBV19 with TRBJ1-2, with D unclear. CDR3 length equals 14 residues. Germline lookup yields CDR1 LNHDA and CDR2 SQIVND (reference sequence). V was cut by 10 bases and J by 5 bases, with 20 bases left in between. Written as DNA, the CDR3 is TGTGCCACTTCATTAACGGGCAGGACTTATGGCTACACCTTC. Translating gives CATSLTGRTYGYTF.

This rearrangement joins TRBV5-6 to TRBJ2-1; no clear D gene. The CDR3 consists of 13 residues. Trimming took 4 bases from V and 6 from J, leaving 11 bases between them. Germline V gene data show CDR1 as SGHDT and CDR2 as YYEEEE. The CDR3 sequence: CASSPLGFNEQFF. The DNA of the CDR3 is TGTGCCAGCAGCCCCCTTGGGTTCAATGAGCAGTTCTTC.

V gene TRBV28 combines with J gene TRBJ1-5; no definite D call. Germline V gives CDR1 MDHEN, CDR2 SYDVKM. The CDR3 runs 16 residues. The V end lost 6 bases, the J end lost 5 bases, and 20 bases lay between the germline ends. The CDR3 DNA follows: TGTGCCAGCAGGAAAACGGAAATTTGGGCGCATCAGCCCCAGCATTTT. It translates to CASRKTEIWAHQPQHF.

The gene calls are TRBV6-5 and TRBJ2-2; no firm D call. Looked up from germline, CDR1 is MNHEY and CDR2 is SVGAGI. The CDR3 covers 13 residues. The ends were cut back, 5 bases at V and 4 bases at J, with 8 bases in the middle. This CDR3 is CASSPVPTGELFF. CDR3 coding DNA: TGTGCCAGCAGTCCCGTCCCCACCGGGGAGCTGTTTTTT.

This chain joins TRBV20-1 and TRBJ1-2; a possible D gene is TRBD1 (5 bases). Trimming removed 0 bases at V and 1 base at J, with 12 bases between. Germline CDR1 reads DFQATT; CDR2 reads SNEGSKA (reference sequence). The CDR3 loop spans 15 amino acids. CDR3 coding DNA: TGCAGTGCTAGAGATGGCCGGGGCCGTAACTATGGCTACACCTTC. Its protein is CSARDGRGRNYGYTF.

The chain joins TRBV4-2 to TRBJ1-5, with D uncertain. The V end lost 1 base, the J end lost 6 bases, and 16 bases lay between the germline ends. The CDR3 is 16 residues long. Germline assignment: CDR1 LGHNA and CDR2 YNFKEQ. In nucleotides, the CDR3 is TGTGCCAGCAGCCAAGGGAGTGGCGCGGCGGGTCAGCCCCAGCATTTT. Its translation: CASSQGSGAAGQPQHF.

This clonotype was seen just once. The chain uses TRBV28 and TRBJ1-5, with a weak D call TRBD1 (5 bases). The length of the CDR3 is 15 residues. Trimming pared 4 bases from V and 4 bases from J, leaving 14 bases between. Germline V gene sequence: CDR1 MDHEN, CDR2 SYDVKM. This CDR3 is CASSSPQGGNQPQHF. DNA for the CDR3: TGTGCCAGCAGTTCTCCTCAGGGAGGAAATCAGCCCCAGCATTTT. Combining the CDR3 with reference TRBV28 and TRBJ1-5 gives the whole variable domain DVKVTQSSRYLVKRTGEKVFLECVQDMDHENMFWYRQDPGLGLRLIYFSYDVKMKEKGDIPEGYSVSREKKERFSLILESASTNQTSMYLCASSSPQGGNQPQHFGDGTRLSIL.

The chain has TRBV3-1 and TRBJ2-4; either TRBD1 or TRBD2 may fit D (5 bases each). Looked up from germline, CDR1 is LGHDT and CDR2 is YNNKEL (reference sequence). The CDR3 is 14 amino acids. V was cut by 4 bases and J by 8 bases, with 15 bases left in between. The CDR3 sequence is CASSLGRVRDIQYF. In DNA, the CDR3 is TGTGCCAGCAGCCTGGGACGGGTGCGGGACATTCAGTACTTC.

J is TRBJ2-7 and V is TRBV18, with D perhaps TRBD1 (5 bases). Germline CDR1 is KGHSH and CDR2 is LQKENI. V was trimmed by 4 bases and J by 3 bases, leaving 13 bases between them. This CDR3 contains 14 residues. The CDR3 reads CASSRLGAHYEQYF. In DNA form, the CDR3 reads TGTGCCAGCTCACGGCTAGGGGCACACTACGAGCAGTACTTC.

The genes are TRBV7-2 and TRBJ1-2; TRBD1 is a possible D gene (5 bases). The CDR3 has 12 amino acids. Germline V gives CDR1 SGHTA, CDR2 FQGNSA. Trimming removed 4 bases from V and 5 bases from J, with 8 bases in between. The CDR3 DNA sequence: TGTGCCAGCAGCTGGGACTGGTATGGCTACACCTTC. Translating gives CASSWDWYGYTF.

This chain's CDR3 is CASRSDDSNQPQHF. In DNA, the CDR3 is TGCGCCAGCAGATCAGACGATAGCAATCAGCCCCAGCATTTT. The chain uses TRBV5-1 and TRBJ1-5; D unclear. The CDR3 spans 14 residues. CDR1 is SGHRS, CDR2 YFSETQ, per germline. Trimming removed 5 bases from V and 0 bases from J, with 9 bases in between.

The genes are TRBV11-1 and TRBJ2-2, with 8 bases aligning to TRBD2. Germline trimming cut 4 bases from V and 0 bases from J; bases unmatched to any gene: 7. The CDR3 sequence is 17 residues long. Germline V gene sequence: CDR1 SGHAT, CDR2 FQDESV (reference sequence). The CDR3 coding sequence is TGTGCCAGCAGCTCGGGCGGGAGGTCCACGAACACCGGGGAGCTGTTTTTT. Encoded protein: CASSSGGRSTNTGELFF.

The CDR3 nucleotides are TGCAGTGCCTCCCCCACAGGGATGTACGAGCAGTACTTC. This translates into CSASPTGMYEQYF. The V gene is TRBV20-1, the J gene TRBJ2-7, with a weak D call TRBD1 (6 bases). This CDR3 has 13 residues. Trimming removed 6 bases at V and 4 bases at J, with 16 bases between. The germline CDR1 and CDR2 sequences are DFQATT and SNEGSKA (reference sequence).

Only one count was recorded for this clonotype. The rearrangement links TRBV9 to TRBJ2-2; maybe TRBD1 (6 bases). Germline V gives CDR1 SGDLS, CDR2 YYNGEE. V was shortened by 6 bases and J by 2 bases, with 11 bases between the two germline ends. This CDR3 region has 14 residues. The CDR3 DNA reads TGTGCCAGCACCGGGACAAGCAACACCGGGGAGCTGTTTTTT. It yields the protein CASTGTSNTGELFF.

The chain has TRBV7-6 and TRBJ2-2, with D uncertain. Trimming cost V 1 base and J 0 bases, with 9 bases left between them. CDR1 and CDR2 (germline): SGHVS, FNYEAQ. This CDR3 has 16 residues. CDR3 DNA sequence: TGTGCCAGCAGCTTAGAGACGGCGGCGAACACCGGGGAGCTGTTTTTT. This gives the protein CASSLETAANTGELFF.

The J gene is TRBJ1-1, the V gene TRBV20-1; 8 bases fit TRBD1. This CDR3 is 16 amino acids long. Germline CDR1 reads DFQATT; CDR2 reads SNEGSKA (reference sequence). Trimming cost V 7 bases and J 0 bases; bases outside gene matches: 13. The CDR3 spells CSGMTGETLLNTEAFF. CDR3 bases: TGCAGTGGCATGACAGGGGAGACACTTTTGAACACTGAAGCTTTCTTT.

The rearrangement uses TRBV7-2 and TRBJ2-5, with 10 bases that match TRBD2. After removal of 2 bases from V and 5 bases from J, the junction contained 5 bases not matched to a gene. The CDR3 runs to 15 residues. Germline lookup yields CDR1 SGHTA and CDR2 FQGNSA. The CDR3 DNA reads as TGTGCCAGCAGCTTACAGCGGGGGGGCTTTGAGACCCAGTACTTC. It specifies CASSLQRGGFETQYF.

This chain joins TRBV28 and TRBJ1-2; 11 nucleotides match TRBD1. CDR3 size: 16 residues. The trim removed 5 bases at V and 0 bases at J, leaving 5 bases unmatched. The germline V gene has CDR1 MDHEN and CDR2 SYDVKM. The CDR3 spells CASSTLGQGANYGYTF. The CDR3 DNA reads as TGTGCCAGCAGTACGCTGGGACAGGGGGCTAACTATGGCTACACCTTC.

V is TRBV20-1 and J is TRBJ2-7, with a possible D match to TRBD2 (6 bases). V lost 1 base and J 2 bases, leaving 15 bases between the germline ends. The CDR3 length is 15 residues. Germline CDR1 reads DFQATT; CDR2 reads SNEGSKA (reference sequence). The CDR3, as DNA: TGCAGTGCTAGAGCCCCCGGGGGTCCGACCTACGAGCAGTACTTC. This sequence encodes CSARAPGGPTYEQYF.

J is TRBJ1-1 and V is TRBV7-9; a weak D match, TRBD1 (5 bases). The V end was cut by 7 bases, the J end by 0 bases, with 12 bases between. CDR1 is SEHNR, CDR2 FQNEAQ, per germline (reference sequence). CDR3 length equals 14 residues. The CDR3 DNA reads TGTGCCAGCACACCGACAGCCTTGAACACTGAAGCTTTCTTT. This encodes CASTPTALNTEAFF. Full variable domain (remainder filled in from reference TRBV7-9 and TRBJ1-1): DTGVSQNPRHKITKRGQNVTFRCDPISEHNRLYWYRQTLGQGPEFLTYFQNEAQLEKSRLLSDRFSAERPKGSFSTLEIQRTEQGDSAMYLCASTPTALNTEAFFGQGTRLTVV.

The V and J genes are TRBV6-6 and TRBJ1-3; D remains unclear. Germline V CDR1 and CDR2: MNHNY, SVGAGI (reference sequence). The CDR3 spans 12 residues. V was clipped by 4 bases and J by 5 bases, with 6 bases between them. CDR3 amino acids: CASSLDRNTIYF. The DNA for the CDR3 is TGTGCCAGCAGTTTGGATCGAAACACCATATATTTT.

The chain is built from TRBV2 and TRBJ2-3; 7 nucleotides match TRBD1. V dropped 6 bases and J dropped 6; count of bases not matched to a gene: 6. The CDR3 loop spans 13 amino acids. Germline-derived CDR1 and CDR2 are SNHLY and FYNNEI. CDR3: CASRDTGEDTQYF. In DNA, the CDR3 is TGTGCCAGCAGAGATACAGGGGAGGATACGCAGTATTTT.

This clonotype has a single count. The V gene is TRBV14, the J gene TRBJ1-1; no firm D call. The CDR3 is made up of 14 amino acids. Germline assignment: CDR1 SGHDN and CDR2 FVKESK. The V end lost 0 bases, the J end lost 8 bases, and 13 bases lay between the germline ends. For the CDR3, the DNA is TGTGCCAGCAGCCAAGATGGGAACATGAGGGAAGCTTTCTTT. Its protein product is CASSQDGNMREAFF.

The V gene is TRBV12-3 or TRBV12-4, the J gene TRBJ2-4; maybe TRBD1 (5 bases). The CDR3 consists of 14 residues. V was trimmed by 3 bases and J by 6 bases, leaving 12 bases between them. CDR3 sequence: CASSLWGVGNIQYF. In DNA, the CDR3 is TGTGCCAGCAGTTTGTGGGGCGTTGGAAACATTCAGTACTTC.

A few counts support this clonotype. The rearrangement links TRBV11-2 to TRBJ2-1, with 11 bases lining up with TRBD1. Trimming cost V 7 bases and J 8 bases; bases outside gene matches: 10. The CDR3 has 15 amino acids. Germline CDR1 and CDR2: SGHAT and FQNNGV. The CDR3 nucleotides read TGTGCCAGCACCACCGGGACAGGGGGATGGGATGAGCAGTTCTTC. Translation: CASTTGTGGWDEQFF.

The gene calls are TRBV7-2 and TRBJ2-7; D unresolved. Looked up from germline, CDR1 is SGHTA and CDR2 is FQGNSA. The CDR3 covers 16 residues. V was trimmed by 5 bases and J by 5 bases, leaving 22 bases between them. CDR3 DNA: TGTGCCAGCAGCCCGCCGAAGATTCGGGCGGTCCACGAGCAGTACTTC. Translation: CASSPPKIRAVHEQYF.

The rearrangement links TRBV9 to TRBJ1-3, with TRBD1 matching 7 bases. The CDR3 spans 17 residues. Looked up from germline, CDR1 is SGDLS and CDR2 is YYNGEE. V shed 1 base and J 0 bases; nucleotides not matched to a gene: 7. The CDR3 here is CASSVTPGQTSGNTIYF. CDR3 DNA sequence: TGTGCCAGCAGCGTAACCCCGGGACAGACCTCTGGAAACACCATATATTTT. Full variable domain (outside the CDR3, taken from reference TRBV9 and TRBJ1-3): DSGVTQTPKHLITATGQRVTLRCSPRSGDLSVYWYQQSLDQGLQFLIQYYNGEERAKGNILERFSAQQFPDLHSELNLSSLELGDSALYFCASSVTPGQTSGNTIYFGEGSWLTVV.

This clonotype has just one count. The chain uses TRBV5-1 and TRBJ2-2; tentative D call: TRBD2 (6 bases). The CDR3 length is 15 residues. The germline gives CDR1 SGHRS, CDR2 YFSETQ. The V gene lost 0 bases and the J gene lost 4 bases, with 10 bases spanning the gap. As DNA, the CDR3 is TGCGCCAGCAGCTTGGCGGGAGATTTCACCGGGGAGCTGTTTTTT. It yields the protein CASSLAGDFTGELFF.

The chain uses TRBV7-2 and TRBJ1-1, with 7 bases that match TRBD1. V shed 7 bases and J 10 bases; nucleotides not matched to a gene: 15. Germline assignment: CDR1 SGHTA and CDR2 FQGNSA. The length of the CDR3 is 14 residues. Here the CDR3 DNA reads TGTGCCAGCACCAGGTCCGGGACAGCGGGTGGAGCTTTCTTT. Its translation: CASTRSGTAGGAFF.

This clonotype has only one observation. The chain is built from TRBV11-2 and TRBJ2-5, with 9 nucleotides matching TRBD1. Germline values: CDR1 SGHAT, CDR2 FQNNGV. The CDR3 runs to 15 residues. V trimming: 4 bases; J trimming: 5 bases; junction bases outside the gene matches: 8. This CDR3 is CASSSTGTGTETQYF. The CDR3 nucleotides read TGTGCCAGCAGCTCCACCGGGACAGGGACGGAGACCCAGTACTTC. The whole variable domain, remainder taken from reference TRBV11-2 and TRBJ2-5, is EAGVAQSPRYKIIEKRQSVAFWCNPISGHATLYWYQQILGQGPKLLIQFQNNGVVDDSQLPKDRFSAERLKGVDSTLKIQPAKLEDSAVYLCASSSTGTGTETQYFGPGTRLLVL.